The source of this T cell receptor beta chain is a study of technical replicates of blood from several donors. This clone was counted once. Sequencing used immunoSEQ multiplex PCR; TCRdb keeps in-frame clones, though not all of them. The sample lists fewer than 90,000 clones, 90% to 95% occurring once. CDR1 and CDR2 from the germline V gene are SGHTA and FQGNSA. The V gene lost 1 base and the J gene lost 2 bases, with 14 bases spanning the gap. The CDR3 contains 17 residues. The specimen sequenced was T cells isolated from PBMCs. The source of this sequence is a human donor in good health. The chain uses TRBV7-2 and TRBJ2-2; D possibly corresponds to TRBD2 (6 bases). The chain's CDR3 is CASSLVSQRVNTGELFF. DNA of the CDR3: TGTGCCAGCAGCTTAGTTAGCCAGCGGGTCAACACCGGGGAGCTGTTTTTT.